This is a list of T cell receptor beta chains from one sample in a study of blood T cells in healthy people across ages. TCRdb recomputed calls from the 5' RACE reads with MiXCR, one row per CDR3 protein. This repertoire shows about 1 million distinct CDR3 sequences, approximately 25% found once; its top ten account for 0.75%. These data were likewise used in another study, on T cells of mothers and their children.

The material sequenced was blood. The source is a girl under 10 years old in good health. Both conserved end residues are part of each CDR3. A D gene is named only where the DNA matches it firmly. Not all rows give a size; the values are once, few, many and, for expanded clones, a class.

clone size: -
J gene: TRBJ2-1
V gene: TRBV3-1
D gene: TRBD1
CDR3 DNA: TGTGCCAGCAACCCTACACTACCGCGGACAGGGGAGGCCAATGAGCAGTTCTTC
CDR3 protein: CASNPTLPRTGEANEQFF

clone size: -
J gene: TRBJ1-4
V gene: TRBV9
D gene: TRBD1
CDR3 DNA: TGTGCCAGCAGCGGTACAGGGGGGTACGAAAAACTGTTTTTT
CDR3 protein: CASSGTGGYEKLFF

clone size: -
J gene: TRBJ2-7
V gene: TRBV7-9
D gene: -
CDR3 DNA: TGTGCCAGCAGCTCCGGACTGCAATCCTACGAGCAGTACTTC
CDR3 protein: CASSSGLQSYEQYF

clone size: -
J gene: TRBJ2-4
V gene: TRBV5-6
D gene: TRBD2
CDR3 DNA: TGTGCCAGCAGCCTTGGGGGGGGAAACATAAACATTCAGTACTTC
CDR3 protein: CASSLGGGNINIQYF

clone size: -
J gene: TRBJ2-3
V gene: TRBV11-3
D gene: -
CDR3 DNA: TGTGCCAGCAGCTTGAAACCCCTCCTTCGTAGCACAGATACGCAGTATTTT
CDR3 protein: CASSLKPLLRSTDTQYF

clone size: -
J gene: TRBJ2-7
V gene: TRBV7-6
D gene: -
CDR3 DNA: TGTGCCAGCAGCTTAGTAGGGAATGGCGAGCAGTACTTC
CDR3 protein: CASSLVGNGEQYF

clone size: -
J gene: TRBJ1-1
V gene: TRBV29-1
D gene: -
CDR3 DNA: TGCAGCGTTGAAAAGCACATGAACACTGAAGCTTTCTTT
CDR3 protein: CSVEKHMNTEAFF

clone size: -
J gene: TRBJ2-5
V gene: TRBV2
D gene: -
CDR3 DNA: TGTGCCAGCAGACCGACGCTGGCGGGCATAGAGACCCAGTACTTC
CDR3 protein: CASRPTLAGIETQYF

clone size: -
J gene: TRBJ2-7
V gene: TRBV20-1
D gene: -
CDR3 DNA: TGCAGTGCCACGGGACCGCTCTACGAGCAGTACTTC
CDR3 protein: CSATGPLYEQYF

clone size: -
J gene: TRBJ1-2
V gene: TRBV12-3/TRBV12-4
D gene: -
CDR3 DNA: TGTGCCAGCAGTCAACAGGTCTATGGCTACACCTTC
CDR3 protein: CASSQQVYGYTF

clone size: -
J gene: TRBJ2-7
V gene: TRBV6-2/TRBV6-3
D gene: TRBD2
CDR3 DNA: TGTGCCAGCAGTCGGTCGACTAGCGGGGGGATTTACGAGCAGTACTTC
CDR3 protein: CASSRSTSGGIYEQYF

clone size: few
J gene: TRBJ2-7
V gene: TRBV5-6
D gene: TRBD1
CDR3 DNA: TGTGCCAGCAGCTTGGCCCGGGACAGAACCTACGAGCAGTGCTTC
CDR3 protein: CASSLARDRTYEQCF

clone size: -
J gene: TRBJ2-3
V gene: TRBV7-3
D gene: -
CDR3 DNA: TGTGCCAGCAGCCCTTCGGGGATAGATACGCAGTATTTT
CDR3 protein: CASSPSGIDTQYF

clone size: -
J gene: TRBJ1-2
V gene: TRBV7-6
D gene: TRBD1
CDR3 DNA: TGTGCCAGCAGCTCTGAAGGGACAGGGGGTCGTGGCTACACCTTC
CDR3 protein: CASSSEGTGGRGYTF

clone size: -
J gene: TRBJ2-1
V gene: TRBV29-1
D gene: TRBD2
CDR3 DNA: TGCAGCGGTTTGGGGACTAGCGGGAACAATGAGCAGTTCTTC
CDR3 protein: CSGLGTSGNNEQFF

clone size: -
J gene: TRBJ1-2
V gene: TRBV3-1
D gene: -
CDR3 DNA: TGTGCCAGCAGCCAAGGACCCGGAGTCTCCTATGGCTACACCTTC
CDR3 protein: CASSQGPGVSYGYTF

clone size: -
J gene: TRBJ2-7
V gene: TRBV3-1
D gene: -
CDR3 DNA: TGTGCCAGCAGCCAAGGAAGGCAGGGTCGCGAGCAGTACTTC
CDR3 protein: CASSQGRQGREQYF

clone size: -
J gene: TRBJ2-5
V gene: TRBV3-1
D gene: -
CDR3 DNA: TGTGCCAGCAGCCAAGGAGTGGGGGAGTGGCAAGAGACCCAGTACTTC
CDR3 protein: CASSQGVGEWQETQYF

clone size: -
J gene: TRBJ2-7
V gene: TRBV29-1
D gene: -
CDR3 DNA: TGCAGCGTCCAAAGGAGGCTGGGGAACTACGAGCAGTACTTC
CDR3 protein: CSVQRRLGNYEQYF

clone size: -
J gene: TRBJ1-1
V gene: TRBV29-1
D gene: TRBD1
CDR3 DNA: TGCAGCGTTGAGAGTTGGACAGGGGTGAATGAAGCTTTCTTT
CDR3 protein: CSVESWTGVNEAFF

clone size: -
J gene: TRBJ2-7
V gene: TRBV2
D gene: -
CDR3 DNA: TGTGCCAGCGACTGTCGGTGCGCCGCGTCCGAGCAGTACTTC
CDR3 protein: CASDCRCAASEQYF

clone size: few
J gene: TRBJ2-5
V gene: TRBV18
D gene: -
CDR3 DNA: TGTGCCAGCTCAACCGAAGAGACCCAGTACTTC
CDR3 protein: CASSTEETQYF

clone size: many
J gene: TRBJ2-7
V gene: TRBV4-1
D gene: -
CDR3 DNA: TGCGCCAGCAGCCAAGGTCACCAGGGAAACTACGAGCAGTACTTC
CDR3 protein: CASSQGHQGNYEQYF

clone size: -
J gene: TRBJ2-3
V gene: TRBV6-6
D gene: -
CDR3 DNA: TGTGCCAGCAGTCGCCGGGACCCAAGCACAGATACGCAGTATTTT
CDR3 protein: CASSRRDPSTDTQYF

clone size: few
J gene: TRBJ1-2
V gene: TRBV5-1
D gene: -
CDR3 DNA: TGCGCCAGCAGCTTGGATACGGGAAGTGTCGGCTACACCTTC
CDR3 protein: CASSLDTGSVGYTF

clone size: -
J gene: TRBJ1-2
V gene: TRBV6-1
D gene: -
CDR3 DNA: TGTGCCAGCAGTGCAACGAGGACGATTCGGGGCTACACCTTC
CDR3 protein: CASSATRTIRGYTF

clone size: -
J gene: TRBJ1-4
V gene: TRBV7-8
D gene: -
CDR3 DNA: TGTGCCAGCAGCTCGGGACCCCGGGGGGAAAAACTGTTCTTT
CDR3 protein: CASSSGPRGEKLFF

clone size: -
J gene: TRBJ2-1
V gene: TRBV24-1
D gene: -
CDR3 DNA: TGTGCCACCCGACCCACAGGGTCAGACGAGCAGTTCTTC
CDR3 protein: CATRPTGSDEQFF

clone size: -
J gene: TRBJ2-7
V gene: TRBV12-3/TRBV12-4
D gene: TRBD2
CDR3 DNA: TGTGCCAGCCGGACTAGCGGGTACGAGCAGTACTTC
CDR3 protein: CASRTSGYEQYF

clone size: -
J gene: TRBJ2-7
V gene: TRBV29-1
D gene: -
CDR3 DNA: TGCAGCGTTGAAGATCTGAGATGGGAGCAGTACTTC
CDR3 protein: CSVEDLRWEQYF

clone size: few
J gene: TRBJ2-1
V gene: TRBV7-3
D gene: TRBD2
CDR3 DNA: TGTGCCAGCAGCTTCGGCGGGAGGGCCTTGGATGAGCAGTTCTTC
CDR3 protein: CASSFGGRALDEQFF

clone size: few
J gene: TRBJ2-5
V gene: TRBV6-5
D gene: TRBD2
CDR3 DNA: TGTGCCACTGGACTAGCGGAAACGGGAGAGACCCAGTACTTC
CDR3 protein: CATGLAETGETQYF

clone size: few
J gene: TRBJ2-3
V gene: TRBV7-9
D gene: TRBD2
CDR3 DNA: TGTGCCAGCAGCCTCGGACTAGCGGGGAATACGCAGTATTTT
CDR3 protein: CASSLGLAGNTQYF

clone size: -
J gene: TRBJ1-2
V gene: TRBV25-1
D gene: -
CDR3 DNA: TGTGCCAGCAGTGAATCACATGGCTACACCTTC
CDR3 protein: CASSESHGYTF

clone size: many
J gene: TRBJ2-5
V gene: TRBV12-3/TRBV12-4
D gene: TRBD1
CDR3 DNA: TGTGCCAGCAGTTTTGATGGGACAGGACTTCTTCCCCAGTACTTC
CDR3 protein: CASSFDGTGLLPQYF

clone size: -
J gene: TRBJ1-2
V gene: TRBV10-3
D gene: -
CDR3 DNA: TGTGCCATCAGTGAAACACCCACCCTCACCTTC
CDR3 protein: CAISETPTLTF

clone size: -
J gene: TRBJ2-1
V gene: TRBV3-1
D gene: -
CDR3 DNA: TGTGCCAGCAGCCAAGATCGGCCGAGGGAGGGGGCAATTTATAATGAGCAGTTCTTC
CDR3 protein: CASSQDRPREGAIYNEQFF

clone size: -
J gene: TRBJ2-3
V gene: TRBV5-1
D gene: -
CDR3 DNA: TGCGCCAGCAGCTTTGAGAGCGGGGATACGCAGTATTTT
CDR3 protein: CASSFESGDTQYF

clone size: few
J gene: TRBJ1-2
V gene: TRBV11-2
D gene: TRBD1
CDR3 DNA: TGTGCCAGCAGCTTAGGGGGACAGGGTCCGGTCTACACCTTC
CDR3 protein: CASSLGGQGPVYTF

clone size: -
J gene: TRBJ2-5
V gene: TRBV10-3
D gene: -
CDR3 DNA: TGTGCCATCTCCCTCCGGGACACAGCACAAGAGACCCAGTACTTC
CDR3 protein: CAISLRDTAQETQYF

clone size: few
J gene: TRBJ2-1
V gene: TRBV20-1
D gene: -
CDR3 DNA: TGCAGTGCTAGAAAGGACTGGCCTGAGCAGTTCTTC
CDR3 protein: CSARKDWPEQFF

clone size: -
J gene: TRBJ1-4
V gene: TRBV5-1
D gene: TRBD1
CDR3 DNA: TGCGCCAGCAGCTTGTCCCCCGGGACAGGGGATGAAAAACTGTTTTTT
CDR3 protein: CASSLSPGTGDEKLFF

clone size: -
J gene: TRBJ2-1
V gene: TRBV7-3
D gene: TRBD2
CDR3 DNA: TGTGCCAGCAGCCCCCAAACTAGCGAGAGCTCCTACAATGAGCAGTTCTTC
CDR3 protein: CASSPQTSESSYNEQFF

clone size: few
J gene: TRBJ2-1
V gene: TRBV6-5
D gene: -
CDR3 DNA: TGTGCCAGCAGTTCCGGAGCTAGCGTAAAAGACAATGAGCAGTTCTTC
CDR3 protein: CASSSGASVKDNEQFF

clone size: -
J gene: TRBJ1-5
V gene: TRBV6-2/TRBV6-3
D gene: -
CDR3 DNA: TGTGCCAGCAGTTACGCAGGGGCATACCCCTATAGCAATCAGCCCCAGCATTTT
CDR3 protein: CASSYAGAYPYSNQPQHF

clone size: few
J gene: TRBJ2-5
V gene: TRBV28
D gene: -
CDR3 DNA: TGTGCCAGCAGTTTTTCGTCGGGAGGAGGGGGATTTGGGACCCAGTACTTC
CDR3 protein: CASSFSSGGGGFGTQYF

clone size: -
J gene: TRBJ1-1
V gene: TRBV5-1
D gene: -
CDR3 DNA: TGCGCCAGCAGCTCCGTTGTGGCAGCGAACACTGAAGCTTTCTTT
CDR3 protein: CASSSVVAANTEAFF

clone size: -
J gene: TRBJ1-6
V gene: TRBV12-3/TRBV12-4
D gene: -
CDR3 DNA: TGTGCCAGCAACCTGGGGGGGAATTCACCCCTCCACTTT
CDR3 protein: CASNLGGNSPLHF

clone size: -
J gene: TRBJ2-7
V gene: TRBV29-1
D gene: -
CDR3 DNA: TGCAGCGTTGCCCCGGGGGCCGAGCAGTACTTC
CDR3 protein: CSVAPGAEQYF

clone size: -
J gene: TRBJ2-3
V gene: TRBV27
D gene: TRBD2
CDR3 DNA: TGTGCCAGCAAACCAGCCTACCGGGACTACACAGATACGCAGTATTTT
CDR3 protein: CASKPAYRDYTDTQYF

clone size: few
J gene: TRBJ2-5
V gene: TRBV20-1
D gene: -
CDR3 DNA: TGCAGTGCTTTTTCGGAGATCGCACCCCAAGAGACCCAGTACTTC
CDR3 protein: CSAFSEIAPQETQYF

clone size: -
J gene: TRBJ2-7
V gene: TRBV11-2
D gene: -
CDR3 DNA: TGTGCCAGCAGCTTAGTGATCGGTAGCTCGTACGAGCAGTACTTC
CDR3 protein: CASSLVIGSSYEQYF

clone size: -
J gene: TRBJ2-5
V gene: TRBV6-5
D gene: -
CDR3 DNA: TGTGCCAGCAGCCGACGAGGGTTGCAAGAGACCCAGTACTTC
CDR3 protein: CASSRRGLQETQYF

clone size: -
J gene: TRBJ2-7
V gene: TRBV5-5
D gene: TRBD2
CDR3 DNA: TGTGCCAGCAGCTTACTAGCGGGAGCAACCTACGAGCAGTACTTC
CDR3 protein: CASSLLAGATYEQYF

clone size: few
J gene: TRBJ2-7
V gene: TRBV11-2
D gene: TRBD1
CDR3 DNA: TGTGCCAGCAGCAAGGGACAGTACTACGAGCAGTACTTC
CDR3 protein: CASSKGQYYEQYF